This T cell receptor (beta chain) was recovered during a study of brain T cells in children with intractable seizures. General study points: Clones missing pre-surgery may reflect undersampling of that blood sample. Only CDR3 sequence similarity suggested viral specificity, without known HCMV serostatus.

The CDR3 is 13 amino acids. The V and J ends lost 4 bases and 1 base respectively, with 7 bases between them. CDR1 is SGHRS, CDR2 YFSETQ, per germline. The protocol was immunoSEQ multiplex PCR, while the TCRdb copy is restricted to in-frame clones and leaves out a portion. The data show 110,000 or so clones, 90% to 95% seen once. This clone was observed once. Its cognate antigen is unknown. Surgery cases with the highest brain T cell transcript signatures were chosen for sequencing. At least one anti-epileptic drug was given before surgery. Source: peripheral blood, taken at surgery. The sequence came from a boy younger than two with hemimegalencephaly and intractable seizures. This chain connects TRBV5-1 to TRBJ2-3; D unclear. In DNA form, the CDR3 reads TGCGCCAGCAGCCGGGTGGGCACAGATACGCAGTATTTT. This gives the protein CASSRVGTDTQYF.